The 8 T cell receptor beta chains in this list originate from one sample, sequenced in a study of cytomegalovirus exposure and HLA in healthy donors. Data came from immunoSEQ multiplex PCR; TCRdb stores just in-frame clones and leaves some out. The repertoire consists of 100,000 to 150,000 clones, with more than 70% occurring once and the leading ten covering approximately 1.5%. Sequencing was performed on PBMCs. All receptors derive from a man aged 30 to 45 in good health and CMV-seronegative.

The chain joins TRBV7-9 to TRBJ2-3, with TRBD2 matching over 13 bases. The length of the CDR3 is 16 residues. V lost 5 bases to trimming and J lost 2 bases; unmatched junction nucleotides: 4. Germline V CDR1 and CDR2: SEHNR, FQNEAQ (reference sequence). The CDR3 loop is CASSRGLAGATDTQYF. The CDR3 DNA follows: TGTGCCAGCAGCCGTGGACTAGCGGGGGCCACAGATACGCAGTATTTT.

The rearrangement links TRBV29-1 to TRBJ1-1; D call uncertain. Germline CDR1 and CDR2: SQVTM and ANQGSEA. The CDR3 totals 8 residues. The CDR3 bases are TGCACCTCTTTAGTGGCTTTCTTT. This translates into CTSLVAFF.

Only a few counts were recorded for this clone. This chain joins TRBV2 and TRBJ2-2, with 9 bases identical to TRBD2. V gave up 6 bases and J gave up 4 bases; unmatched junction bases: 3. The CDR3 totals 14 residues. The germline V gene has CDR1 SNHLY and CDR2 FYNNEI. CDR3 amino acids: CASRTSGLTGELFF. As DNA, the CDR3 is TGTGCCAGCAGGACTAGCGGACTCACCGGGGAGCTGTTTTTT.

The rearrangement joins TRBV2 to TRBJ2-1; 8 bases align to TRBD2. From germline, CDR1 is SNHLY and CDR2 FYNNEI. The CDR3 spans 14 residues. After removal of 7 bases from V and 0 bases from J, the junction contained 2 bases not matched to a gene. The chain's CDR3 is CASISGSSYNEQFF. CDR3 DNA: TGTGCCAGCATAAGCGGGAGCTCCTACAATGAGCAGTTCTTC.

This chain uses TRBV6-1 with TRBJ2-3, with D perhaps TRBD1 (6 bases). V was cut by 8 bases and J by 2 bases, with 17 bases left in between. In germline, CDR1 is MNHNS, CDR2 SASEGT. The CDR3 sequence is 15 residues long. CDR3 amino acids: CASRHRDGHTDTQYF. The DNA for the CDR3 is TGTGCCAGCCGTCACAGGGATGGGCACACAGATACGCAGTATTTT.

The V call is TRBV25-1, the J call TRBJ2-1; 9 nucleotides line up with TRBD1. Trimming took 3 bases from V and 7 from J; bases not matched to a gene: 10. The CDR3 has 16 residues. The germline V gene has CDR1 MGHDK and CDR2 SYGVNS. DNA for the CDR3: TGTGCCAGCAGTGACATCGTTGGGACAGGGCTTAATGAGCAGTTCTTC. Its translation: CASSDIVGTGLNEQFF.

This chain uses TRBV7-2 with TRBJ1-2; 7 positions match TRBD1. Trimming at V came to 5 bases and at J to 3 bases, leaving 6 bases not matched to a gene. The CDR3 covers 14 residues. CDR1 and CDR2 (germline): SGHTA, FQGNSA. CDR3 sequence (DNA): TGTGCCAGCAGCCTGTGGACAGGCGACTATGGCTACACCTTC. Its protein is CASSLWTGDYGYTF.

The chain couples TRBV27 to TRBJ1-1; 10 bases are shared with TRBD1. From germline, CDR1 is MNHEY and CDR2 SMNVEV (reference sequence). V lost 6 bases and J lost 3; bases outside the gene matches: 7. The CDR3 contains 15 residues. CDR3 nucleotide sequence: TGTGCCAGCAGGACACAGGGACAGGGGTACACTGAAGCTTTCTTT. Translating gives CASRTQGQGYTEAFF.